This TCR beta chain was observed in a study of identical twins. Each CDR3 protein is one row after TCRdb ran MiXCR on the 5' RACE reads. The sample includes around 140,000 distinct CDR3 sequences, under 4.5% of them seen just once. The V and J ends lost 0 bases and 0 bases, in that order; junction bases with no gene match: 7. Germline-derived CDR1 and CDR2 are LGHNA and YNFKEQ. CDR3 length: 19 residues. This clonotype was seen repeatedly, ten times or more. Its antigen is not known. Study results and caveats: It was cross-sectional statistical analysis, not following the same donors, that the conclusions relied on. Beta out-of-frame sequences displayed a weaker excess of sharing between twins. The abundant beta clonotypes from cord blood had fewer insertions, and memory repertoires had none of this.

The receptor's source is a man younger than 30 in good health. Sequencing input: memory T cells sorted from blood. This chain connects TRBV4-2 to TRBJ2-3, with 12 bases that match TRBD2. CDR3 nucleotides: TGTGCCAGCAGCCAAGATCCTAGCGGGAGGGCCCCCAGCACAGATACGCAGTATTTT. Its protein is CASSQDPSGRAPSTDTQYF.